A selection of T cell receptor beta chains follows, all from one sample in a study of cytomegalovirus exposure and HLA in healthy donors. This table comes from immunoSEQ multiplex PCR, and its TCRdb copy is limited to in-frame clones, with some not included. The sample contains around 100,000 clones, 67% of which appear only once. Specimen: PBMCs. These receptor sequences come from a man aged 18 to 35 in good health and CMV-seropositive. Each CDR3 is given with its conserved first and last residue. D genes are given only for firm matches. Only part of the rows carry a size: once, few, many, or a class if the clone is expanded.

once	TRBV11-2	.	TRBJ2-5	TGTGCCAGCAGCCCCCAATTAGCCCCGCAAGAGACCCAGTACTTC	CASSPQLAPQETQYF
once	TRBV7-3	TRBD2	TRBJ2-5	TGTGCCAGCAGCCCCCAAGGAGCGGGGCAAGAGACCCAGTACTTC	CASSPQGAGQETQYF
.	TRBV6-4	.	TRBJ1-2	TGTGCCAGCAGTGACTCAGAGGGTAGCCATGGCTACACCTTC	CASSDSEGSHGYTF
.	TRBV6-5	.	TRBJ2-3	TGTGCCAGCACGAGTTTTACAGATACGCAGTATTTT	CASTSFTDTQYF
.	TRBV19	.	TRBJ2-1	TGTGCCAGTAGTAGGGGGGTGGGTGAGCAGTTCTTC	CASSRGVGEQFF
once	TRBV4-2	TRBD2	TRBJ2-3	TGTGCCTCGGGGGGGCTCTCAGATACGCAGTATTTT	CASGGLSDTQYF
.	TRBV19	TRBD1	TRBJ1-1	TGTGCCAGCTGGGGGACAGGGGCCTTCACTGAAGCTTTCTTT	CASWGTGAFTEAFF
few	TRBV5-1	TRBD2	TRBJ2-5	TGCGCCAGCAGCTTGGTGTTGTCGGGACTAGGAGAAGAGACCCAGTACTTC	CASSLVLSGLGEETQYF
.	TRBV5-6	TRBD1	TRBJ2-4	TGTGCCAGCAGCGATTACGGGACAGGTCAAGCCAAAAACATTCAGTACTTC	CASSDYGTGQAKNIQYF
.	TRBV12-5	TRBD1	TRBJ2-5	TGTGCTAGTGGTTTTGGCCGGGACAGGGCGGGTGGAGAGACCCAGTACTTC	CASGFGRDRAGGETQYF
.	TRBV9	.	TRBJ2-3	TGTGCCAGCACTGGCCGCACAGATACGCAGTATTTT	CASTGRTDTQYF
.	TRBV18	.	TRBJ2-7	TGTGCCAGCTCACGACAAAGGGGAAATCACAGGGAGTCTTCGTACGAGCAGTACTTC	CASSRQRGNHRESSYEQYF
.	TRBV28	TRBD1	TRBJ1-5	TGTGCCAGCAGCATAGGGGGCCGGCCTCAGCCCCAGCATTTT	CASSIGGRPQPQHF
few	TRBV5-6	TRBD1	TRBJ2-2	TGTGCCAGCAGCTTTAGGGGGCGCACCGGGGAGCTGTTTTTT	CASSFRGRTGELFF
few	TRBV27	.	TRBJ2-1	TGTGCCAGCAGTTTATGGCAGGGATACAATGAGCAGTTCTTC	CASSLWQGYNEQFF
.	TRBV18	.	TRBJ2-3	TGTGCCAGCTCACCACTTTCAGGGACTAGCACAGATACGCAGTATTTT	CASSPLSGTSTDTQYF
.	TRBV5-4	.	TRBJ2-5	TGTGCCAGCAGCCCCTTTTACAGGGACGAGGAGACCCAGTACTTC	CASSPFYRDEETQYF
.	TRBV28	.	TRBJ1-2	TGTGCCAGCACCCCACGGTGGACTTACTATGGCTACACCTTC	CASTPRWTYYGYTF
.	TRBV12-2	.	TRBJ2-1	TGTGCAAGTCGCTTAACGCGGCCCCAGGGGGGTTACAATGAGCAGTTCTTC	CASRLTRPQGGYNEQFF
.	TRBV21-1	.	TRBJ2-3	TGTGCCAGCAGCAAAGAAGTACGGGACAGCTCTGGTGTTACAGATACGCAGTATTTT	CASSKEVRDSSGVTDTQYF
few	TRBV6-6	.	TRBJ1-2	TGTGCCAGCAGTCAGGACACGACTAGGGGCTACACCTTC	CASSQDTTRGYTF
once	TRBV19	TRBD1	TRBJ2-5	TGTGCCAGTAGTATGGACAGGGCTGAGACCCAGTACTTC	CASSMDRAETQYF
.	TRBV5-1	.	TRBJ2-1	TGCGCCAGCAGCTTGCTTGGACAGTACAATGAGCAGTTCTTC	CASSLLGQYNEQFF
few	TRBV6-5	.	TRBJ2-3	TGTGCCAGCATGTCTAGCACAGATACGCAGTATTTT	CASMSSTDTQYF
.	TRBV6-1	TRBD1	TRBJ2-7	TGTGCCAGCAGGAGGGCCCAGACAGGGGACTACGAGCAGTACTTC	CASRRAQTGDYEQYF
.	TRBV5-1	.	TRBJ1-1	TGCGCCAGCAGCTTGGTTGTGGAGAGTGAAGCTTTCTTT	CASSLVVESEAFF
.	TRBV11-3	.	TRBJ1-5	TGTGCCAGCAGCTTAGCCAGGAGCAATCAGCCCCAGCATTTT	CASSLARSNQPQHF
.	TRBV5-1	TRBD2	TRBJ2-1	TGCGCCAGCAGCCGGACTAGCGGGGGTCCTGGTGAGCAGTTCTTC	CASSRTSGGPGEQFF
.	TRBV30	.	TRBJ1-4	TGTGCCTGGAGTGTACCGGGGGGAAATGGAAAACTGTTTTTT	CAWSVPGGNGKLFF
.	TRBV5-4	TRBD1	TRBJ1-1	TGTGCCAGCAGCTTGATGAGTGGGACAGGGGGTACTGAAGCTTTCTTT	CASSLMSGTGGTEAFF
.	TRBV7-6	.	TRBJ1-6	TGTGCCAGCAGCTTAGTTGGCTGGCAGACTGATAATTCACCCCTCCACTTT	CASSLVGWQTDNSPLHF
.	TRBV9	TRBD2	TRBJ2-3	TGTGCCAGCAGCGTAGACCCTAGCGGGGGTTTACCAAAGTATTTT	CASSVDPSGGLPKYF
.	TRBV4-1	.	TRBJ2-1	TGCGCCAGCAGCCAAGATGCCAGGGCCTACAATGAGCAGTTCTTC	CASSQDARAYNEQFF
.	TRBV6-1	.	TRBJ1-4	TGTGCCAGCAGTAATGACGGCGGCAGAAATGAAAAACTGTTTTTT	CASSNDGGRNEKLFF
.	TRBV5-1	TRBD1	TRBJ1-1	TGCGCCAGCACCTCATTGACAGGGGGAAACACTGAAGCTTTCTTT	CASTSLTGGNTEAFF
.	TRBV5-6	.	TRBJ2-1	TGTGCCAGCAGCGATTCGGGAGTCTCCTACAATGAGCAGTTCTTC	CASSDSGVSYNEQFF
.	TRBV7-9	TRBD1	TRBJ1-2	TGTGCCAGCAGCTTTCTAGACGGACAGGAAGGCAACTATGGCTACACCTTC	CASSFLDGQEGNYGYTF
.	TRBV27	.	TRBJ2-7	TGTGCCAGCAGTTTTCGGGGGGATATGCGACAGGCCCGGACCTACGAGCAGTACTTC	CASSFRGDMRQARTYEQYF
.	TRBV4-1	.	TRBJ2-3	TGCGCCAGCAGCCCCGGGGGTGTCGCAGATACGCAGTATTTT	CASSPGGVADTQYF
.	TRBV18	.	TRBJ2-2	TGTGCCAGCTCACCTGAGCTGAACACCGGGGAGCTGTTTTTT	CASSPELNTGELFF
.	TRBV6-6	.	TRBJ2-3	TGTGCCAGCAGCCCCGGGGACTTCACAGATACGCAGTATTTT	CASSPGDFTDTQYF
.	TRBV6-1	TRBD2	TRBJ2-5	TGTGCCGGGGGACTAGCGGGGGGGGGACAAGAGACCCAGTACTTC	CAGGLAGGGQETQYF
.	TRBV18	.	TRBJ2-5	TGTGCCAGCTCACCGCCCGGGATGGGACTAGAGACCCAGTACTTC	CASSPPGMGLETQYF